This is a list of T cell receptor beta chains from one sample in a study of blood T cell repertoires in COVID-19. The table came from immunoSEQ multiplex PCR; TCRdb's copy has only in-frame clones and leaves some out. The sample shows fewer than 700,000 clones, around nine tenths of them seen only once. The sample comprised peripheral blood. The receptor source for this set is a woman aged 50 to 65 with COVID-19, enrolled during active disease. The CDR3 runs from the conserved cysteine through the conserved F or W. Fields, in order: J gene, D gene, clone size, V gene, CDR3 DNA, CDR3 protein. A D gene is named only where the DNA matches it firmly. Not all rows give a size; the values are once, few, many and, for expanded clones, a class.

TRBJ2-1 TRBD1 . TRBV27 TGTGCCAGCAGTTTCCAGGGGGTACGAGAGCAGTTCTTC CASSFQGVREQFF
TRBJ1-1 . . TRBV6-6 TGTGCCAGCACCCGGGGGTCGGGCACTGAAGCTTTCTTT CASTRGSGTEAFF
TRBJ2-2 . . TRBV24-1 TGTGCCACCAGTGGTACGAACACCGGGGAGCTGTTTTTT CATSGTNTGELFF
TRBJ1-5 . . TRBV3-1/TRBV3-2 TGTGCCAGCAGCCAAGATCTGTCAGGGCAGCCCCAGCATTTT CASSQDLSGQPQHF
TRBJ2-1 TRBD2 . TRBV7-9 TGTGCCAGCAGCTTAGGGACTAGCGGGGGGGTCAGGAATGAGCAGTTCTTC CASSLGTSGGVRNEQFF
TRBJ1-1 . . TRBV2 TGTGCCAGCGGTCCGAGGATGAACACTGAAGCTTTCTTT CASGPRMNTEAFF
TRBJ1-5 . few TRBV5-1 TGCGCCAGCAGCCCCTCCGAAGGGGATCAGCCCCAGCATTTT CASSPSEGDQPQHF
TRBJ1-4 . . TRBV7-9 TGTGCCAGCAGCTCCTTCATGGGCGTAGAAGAAAAACTGTTTTTT CASSSFMGVEEKLFF
TRBJ1-1 . . TRBV6-5 TGTGCCAGCAGCCGGGACACGAACACTGAAGCTTTCTTT CASSRDTNTEAFF
TRBJ1-1 . . TRBV6-5 TGTGCCAGCTCAGAACAGGGGAACACTGAAGCTTTCTTT CASSEQGNTEAFF
TRBJ2-7 TRBD2 . TRBV4-1 TGCGCCAGCAGCCATCCTAGCGGGGGGAAATCCTACGAGCAGTACTTC CASSHPSGGKSYEQYF
TRBJ2-5 . . TRBV18 TGTGCCAGCTCCCCCAACCAAGAGACCCAGTACTTC CASSPNQETQYF
TRBJ1-1 . . TRBV29-1 TGCAGCGTGAGACAGTACATTTACACTGAAGCTTTCTTT CSVRQYIYTEAFF
TRBJ2-1 TRBD1 . TRBV9 TGTGCCAGCAGCCCCGGGACAGGGGGGGGCGATGAGCAGTTCTTC CASSPGTGGGDEQFF
TRBJ1-2 . . TRBV6-1 TGTGCCAGCAGTGAAGTAGGCTACACCTTC CASSEVGYTF
TRBJ2-5 TRBD1 . TRBV19 TGTGCCAGCGCTAAGGCCCACCAGGGGGCGGGGGAGACCCAGTACTTC CASAKAHQGAGETQYF
TRBJ2-2 TRBD1 . TRBV4-1 TGCGCCAGCAGCCAAGATATATGGAGGGACAGGAGAACCGGGGAGCTGTTTTTT CASSQDIWRDRRTGELFF
TRBJ2-5 . . TRBV18 TGTGCCAGCTCACGAAAGCCGGACAGCAACCAAGAGACCCAGTACTTC CASSRKPDSNQETQYF
TRBJ1-2 . once TRBV6-1 TGTGCCAGCAGTGAAGTAATCGCTCGGGGCTACACCTTC CASSEVIARGYTF
TRBJ2-3 . . TRBV30 TGTGCCTGGAGCGCAGGGGTTTCTAGCACAGATACGCAGTATTTT CAWSAGVSSTDTQYF
TRBJ2-7 TRBD2 . TRBV7-2 TGTGCCAGCAGCTTAGAGGGAGGACTAGCGGGGATCTACGAGCAGTACTTC CASSLEGGLAGIYEQYF
TRBJ2-3 TRBD2 . TRBV6-1 TGTGCCAGCAGTGAAGTCCCAGCGGGGGGCAAAACAGATACGCAGTATTTT CASSEVPAGGKTDTQYF
TRBJ1-1 . . TRBV9 TGTGCCAGCAGCGTAGCTGGGAGGACTGAAGCTTTCTTT CASSVAGRTEAFF
TRBJ2-7 . . TRBV19 TGTGCCAGTAGTATAGGTACAGGCCCTCACTACGAGCAGTACTTC CASSIGTGPHYEQYF
TRBJ2-1 TRBD2 . TRBV6-1 TGTGCCAGCAGTGAACAGGGACTAGGTCACAATGAGCAGTTCTTC CASSEQGLGHNEQFF
TRBJ1-1 TRBD1 . TRBV4-1 TGCGCCAGCAGCCAAGGACAGGGTACTGAAGCTTTCTTT CASSQGQGTEAFF
TRBJ2-5 . . TRBV5-1 TGCGCCAGCAGCTCAACAGTATACCAAGAGACCCAGTACTTC CASSSTVYQETQYF
TRBJ2-7 TRBD2 . TRBV6-5 TGTGCCAGCAGTTACCCGACTAGCGGGGGGGCCTACGAGCAGTACTTC CASSYPTSGGAYEQYF
TRBJ1-1 . once TRBV18 TGTGCCAGCTCACCAGCCGTCGGGGACATGAACACTGAAGCTTTCTTT CASSPAVGDMNTEAFF
TRBJ2-7 TRBD1 once TRBV27 TGTGCCAGCAGCACTTCCCACCGGGACAGGTACTACGAGCAGTACTTC CASSTSHRDRYYEQYF
TRBJ1-1 . . TRBV16 TGTGCCAGCAATTCCCAGGGGATGAACACTGAAGCTTTCTTT CASNSQGMNTEAFF
TRBJ2-7 . . TRBV7-8 TGTGCCAGCAGCTTCGGCGCCAGGGACAACGAGCAGTACTTC CASSFGARDNEQYF
TRBJ2-7 . . TRBV27 TGTGCCAGCAGTTCCCCTAGCGACCCTGGGATCTACGAGCAGTACTTC CASSSPSDPGIYEQYF
TRBJ2-6 . . TRBV18 TGTGCCAGCTCACCGTATTCAGGGGTTAACTCTGGGGCCAACGTCCTGACTTTC CASSPYSGVNSGANVLTF
TRBJ1-2 . . TRBV18 TGTGCCAGCTCACCACAGGGGGAGACAAACTATGGCTACACCTTC CASSPQGETNYGYTF
TRBJ2-7 . . TRBV5-5 TGTGCCAGCAGCTTCGCAGGGGAAAACTACGAGCAGTACTTC CASSFAGENYEQYF
TRBJ2-6 . . TRBV12-5 TGTGCTAGTGGTCCGGACAGCCTGGCAGCCAACGTCCTGACTTTC CASGPDSLAANVLTF
TRBJ2-3 . . TRBV21-1 TGTGCCAGCCGTTTAGCGGGAGGGCCAGATACGCAGTATTTT CASRLAGGPDTQYF
TRBJ1-4 TRBD1 once TRBV5-6 TGTGCCAGCAGCTTCACCGGACAGGGAGGAGGGAGTGGTGAAAAACTGTTTTTT CASSFTGQGGGSGEKLFF
TRBJ1-1 . . TRBV5-1 TGCGCCAGCAGCTTGCTTCGCAGGGGCGGTGAAGCTTTCTTT CASSLLRRGGEAFF
TRBJ1-2 . . TRBV5-1 TGCGCCAGCAGCTTGGCCGGCAGGGGAGAGAGTGGCTACACCTTC CASSLAGRGESGYTF
TRBJ2-6 . . TRBV3-1/TRBV3-2 TGTGCCAGCAGGCATGCAGGTTCCTCTGGGGCCAACGTCCTGACTTTC CASRHAGSSGANVLTF
TRBJ2-5 TRBD2 . TRBV7-8 TGTGCCAGCAGTTCCCTAGCGGGGGGGCCAATGGAGACCCAGTACTTC CASSSLAGGPMETQYF
TRBJ1-2 . few TRBV11-2 TGTGCCACCCATGGAGGGGACTATGGCTACACCTTC CATHGGDYGYTF
TRBJ1-2 . . TRBV6-4 TGTGCCAGCAGCCGAGAACAGGGAAACTATGGCTACACCTTC CASSREQGNYGYTF
TRBJ2-7 TRBD2 . TRBV11-2 TGTGCCAGCAGCTTTGCTTGGGCTGGCGGGGGTTCTATCTACGAGCAGTACTTC CASSFAWAGGGSIYEQYF
TRBJ1-6 TRBD1 . TRBV9 TGTGCCAGCAGCCCCAGGACAGGGGGCTCCTATAATTCACCCCTCCACTTT CASSPRTGGSYNSPLHF
TRBJ1-1 . . TRBV5-4 TGTGCCAGCAGCCAGGGGTTCAACACTGAAGCTTTCTTT CASSQGFNTEAFF
TRBJ1-2 . . TRBV24-1 TGTGCCACCAGTGACTCTAGGGACACCTATGGCTACACCTTC CATSDSRDTYGYTF
TRBJ2-1 TRBD2 . TRBV11-1 TGTGCCAGCAGCTCCCCACTAGCGGGGGCTTACAATGAGCAGTTCTTC CASSSPLAGAYNEQFF